Listed here are 13 T cell receptor beta chains from one sample, sequenced in a study of T cell changes during pregnancy in multiple sclerosis. The assay was immunoSEQ multiplex PCR, and TCRdb's table has in-frame clones only and misses some. In the table there are tens of thousands of clones, 93% of which are singletons. The sample here was peripheral blood, taken in the second trimester of pregnancy. These receptors all come from a female donor with multiple sclerosis, enrolled in a pregnancy study.

V is TRBV5-1 and J is TRBJ2-7; 7 bases fit TRBD1. The CDR3 sequence is 13 residues long. The germline V gene encodes CDR1 SGHRS and CDR2 YFSETQ. After removal of 4 bases from V and 3 bases from J, the junction contained 4 bases not matched to a gene. CDR3 DNA sequence: TGCGCCAGCAGCGGGAGACAGGGCTACGAGCAGTACTTC. Amino acids: CASSGRQGYEQYF.

This clone was picked up one time. This chain connects TRBV6-5 to TRBJ2-1, with D possibly being TRBD1 (5 bases). Germline loops: CDR1 MNHEY, CDR2 SVGAGI. V was pared by 0 bases and J by 6 bases, with 12 bases between. There are 15 residues in the CDR3. CDR3 in DNA: TGTGCCAGCAGTTACTCGAGTACAAGGGGCAATGAGCAGTTCTTC. The encoded protein is CASSYSSTRGNEQFF.

The V call is TRBV7-9, the J call TRBJ1-1; 7 nucleotides align to TRBD1. CDR1 and CDR2 from the germline V gene are SEHNR and FQNEAQ (reference sequence). V lost 1 base, J lost 4 bases, and 9 bases stayed unmatched. The CDR3 has 16 residues. CDR3 amino acids: CASSLGHRGIGTEAFF. CDR3 DNA sequence: TGTGCCAGCAGCTTAGGGCACAGGGGTATAGGCACTGAAGCTTTCTTT.

The chain uses TRBV2 and TRBJ2-5; 12 bases map to TRBD2. V dropped 3 bases and J dropped 4; count of bases not matched to a gene: 9. Germline-derived CDR1 and CDR2 are SNHLY and FYNNEI. The CDR3 has 17 residues. DNA of the CDR3: TGTGCCAGCAGTGAGATCGGGCTAGCGGGGGGGCGAGAGACCCAGTACTTC. Amino acids: CASSEIGLAGGRETQYF.

The chain couples TRBV9 to TRBJ2-5; TRBD1 agrees at 10 bases. This CDR3 comprises 16 residues. V was clipped by 4 bases and J by 3 bases; unmatched bases: 9. Germline values: CDR1 SGDLS, CDR2 YYNGEE. This chain's CDR3 is CASSWLDRGSEETQYF. Here the CDR3 DNA reads TGTGCCAGCAGCTGGTTGGACAGGGGGTCAGAAGAGACCCAGTACTTC.

DNA for the CDR3: TGCAGCGTAGAAACAGGGGCTAATGAAAAACTGTTTTTT. Translation: CSVETGANEKLFF. V is TRBV29-1 and J is TRBJ1-4, with 7 nucleotides matching TRBD1. The CDR3 has 13 amino acids. V shed 6 bases and J 3 bases; nucleotides not matched to a gene: 4. The V gene's germline CDR1 is SQVTM and CDR2 ANQGSEA.

The genes are TRBV5-1 and TRBJ2-2, with 10 bases lining up with TRBD1. With 1 base clipped from V and 3 bases from J, the junction kept 3 bases outside the gene matches. The germline V gene has CDR1 SGHRS and CDR2 YFSETQ. CDR3 size: 16 residues. Here the CDR3 reads CASSLRTGGDTGELFF. CDR3 nucleotides: TGCGCCAGCAGCTTGAGGACAGGGGGTGACACCGGGGAGCTGTTTTTT.

This rearrangement joins TRBV5-1 to TRBJ1-1, with 8 nucleotides matching TRBD1. The CDR3 runs 17 residues. From germline, CDR1 is SGHRS and CDR2 YFSETQ. The junction had 14 bases not matched to a gene; V was cut back by 0 bases and J by 7 bases. CDR3 sequence reads: CASSLAATTGGGDEAFF. Here the CDR3 DNA reads TGCGCCAGCAGCTTGGCCGCGACTACAGGGGGAGGGGATGAAGCTTTCTTT.

The chain has TRBV6-6 and TRBJ1-4, with D unclear. The CDR3 runs to 15 residues. CDR1 MNHNY and CDR2 SVGAGI come from the germline V gene (reference sequence). The V end lost 6 bases, the J end lost 8 bases, and 19 bases lay between the germline ends. CDR3 loop: CASSRIGVPNEKLFF. The DNA of the CDR3 is TGTGCCAGCAGCCGTATCGGGGTCCCGAACGAAAAACTGTTTTTT.

This chain joins TRBV10-3 and TRBJ2-1; 9 nucleotides line up with TRBD1. The V gene end was trimmed by 11 bases and the J gene end by 8 bases; junction bases not matched to a gene: 13. The CDR3 covers 14 residues. Germline V gives CDR1 ENHRY, CDR2 SYGVKD. CDR3 in amino acids: CAGTRDRDGDEQFF. CDR3 nucleotide sequence: TGTGCCGGGACCCGGGACAGGGATGGAGATGAGCAGTTCTTC.

This rearrangement joins TRBV5-6 to TRBJ2-5, with D possibly matching TRBD2 (5 bases). Trimming removed 2 bases at V and 0 bases at J, with 11 bases between. The CDR3 runs to 15 residues. Germline-derived CDR1 and CDR2 are SGHDT and YYEEEE. The CDR3 sequence: CASSLPMRDQETQYF. The CDR3 DNA is TGTGCCAGCAGCTTACCCATGCGGGACCAAGAGACCCAGTACTTC.

V and J are TRBV9 and TRBJ2-1; possible D gene TRBD2, 5 bases. The germline gives CDR1 SGDLS, CDR2 YYNGEE. The CDR3 extends over 13 amino acids. V lost 0 bases and J lost 7, with 8 bases in between. The CDR3 nucleotides are TGTGCCAGCAGCGTAGCGGGGTTGAATGAGCAGTTCTTC. It yields the protein CASSVAGLNEQFF.

The V call is TRBV6-1, the J call TRBJ2-1, with TRBD1 identical over 8 bases. The CDR3 length is 11 residues. Germline values: CDR1 MNHNS, CDR2 SASEGT. The junction had 6 bases not matched to a gene; V was cut back by 7 bases and J by 13 bases. In DNA, the CDR3 is TGTGCCAGCACCATGGGACAGGTACAGTTCTTC. It specifies CASTMGQVQFF.